These T cell receptor beta chains were read from a single sample in a study of Ad26.COV2.S vaccination and SARS-CoV-2 variants. TCRdb's copy holds only in-frame clones and misses some; the assay was immunoSEQ multiplex PCR. The profile covers around 300,000 clones, with roughly 90% appearing a single time and around 10% taken by the ten largest. The input for sequencing was peripheral blood, taken in a trial of Ad26.COV2.S vaccine versus placebo. The receptors were sampled from a person between 18 and 59 years old who received the Ad26.COV2.S COVID-19 vaccine or a placebo. Each CDR3 is given with its conserved first and last residue. D genes are given only for firm matches. Only some rows state a clone size, as once, few, many or a class for expanded clones.

j_call d_call clone_size v_call cdr3_aa cdr3_nt
TRBJ1-1 - few TRBV19 CASMGSSGFGNEAFF TGTGCCAGTATGGGATCCTCGGGCTTTGGTAATGAAGCTTTCTTT
TRBJ2-1 TRBD2 - TRBV29-1 CSAEHLAGYNEQFF TGCAGCGCTGAACACCTAGCGGGGTACAATGAGCAGTTCTTC
TRBJ2-7 TRBD2 - TRBV18 CASSPGTSASGHEQYF TGTGCCAGCTCACCAGGGACTAGCGCCTCCGGACACGAGCAGTACTTC
TRBJ1-1 - - TRBV28 CASIRGTTFF TGTGCCAGCATTCGGGGCACGACTTTCTTT
TRBJ2-7 TRBD1 - TRBV10-1 CASSTGQGAREQYF TGCGCCAGCAGCACGGGACAGGGGGCTCGCGAGCAGTACTTC
TRBJ1-2 TRBD1 - TRBV5-5 CASSLRQGVPYGYTF TGTGCCAGCAGCTTGAGACAGGGAGTACCCTATGGCTACACCTTC
TRBJ1-1 TRBD1 - TRBV6-5 CASTSGGLNTEAFF TGTGCCAGCACCTCAGGGGGCTTGAACACTGAAGCTTTCTTT
TRBJ2-3 - - TRBV27 CASSLSTTGADTQYF TGTGCCAGCAGTTTATCGACCACCGGGGCAGATACGCAGTATTTT
TRBJ2-7 TRBD2 - TRBV6-5 CASSYSLGSGNYEQYF TGTGCCAGCAGTTACTCGCTGGGTAGCGGGAATTACGAGCAGTACTTC
TRBJ2-3 - - TRBV7-2 CASSFGPSTDTQYF TGTGCCAGCAGCTTCGGACCTAGCACAGATACGCAGTATTTT
TRBJ1-5 - - TRBV28 CASSSRGTLRPSNQPQHF TGTGCCAGCAGTTCCCGCGGGACGTTGAGACCCAGCAATCAGCCCCAGCATTTT
TRBJ2-7 TRBD1 - TRBV5-5 CASSPAGQGFDEQYF TGTGCCAGCAGCCCGGCGGGACAGGGGTTCGACGAGCAGTACTTC
TRBJ1-1 - - TRBV12-3/TRBV12-4 CASSLGGGTEAFF TGTGCCAGCAGTTTAGGAGGGGGCACTGAAGCTTTCTTT
TRBJ1-4 - - TRBV7-2 CASSLGSSEKLFF TGTGCCAGCAGCTTGGGGTCCAGTGAAAAACTGTTTTTT
TRBJ1-1 - - TRBV21-1 CASSKVTGPKGAFF TGTGCCAGCAGCAAAGTTACCGGACCGAAGGGAGCTTTCTTT
TRBJ2-1 - - TRBV3-1/TRBV3-2 CASSPGLHNEQFF TGTGCCAGCAGCCCGGGACTCCACAATGAGCAGTTCTTC
TRBJ2-7 - few TRBV4-3 CASSHPLGGEQYF TGCGCCAGCAGCCATCCACTAGGAGGCGAGCAGTACTTC
TRBJ2-1 - - TRBV6-5 CATGVTVYNEQFF TGTGCCACCGGCGTGACGGTATACAATGAGCAGTTCTTC
TRBJ1-5 TRBD1 - TRBV28 CASSTHRGVRGNQPQHF TGTGCCAGCAGTACACACAGGGGCGTGAGGGGCAATCAGCCCCAGCATTTT
TRBJ2-1 TRBD2 once TRBV10-3 CATRLAGGEEQFF TGTGCCACCAGACTAGCGGGAGGGGAAGAGCAGTTCTTC
TRBJ1-2 - - TRBV18 CASSRDTYGYTF TGTGCCAGCTCACGTGACACCTATGGCTACACCTTC
TRBJ1-6 - - TRBV28 CASSDRNSPLHF TGTGCCAGCAGTGACAGGAATTCACCCCTCCACTTT
TRBJ2-4 - - TRBV29-1 CSMGSSGENIQYF TGCAGCATGGGCTCGAGCGGAGAAAACATTCAGTACTTC
TRBJ2-7 - - TRBV10-3 CAISEGWGTRSYEQYF TGTGCCATCAGCGAGGGGTGGGGGACACGCTCCTACGAGCAGTACTTC